This TCR beta chain was identified during a study of CD8+CD57+ T cells in acquired aplastic anemia (dated by TCRdb to about 2018). In terms of the full investigation: On average, sorted CD4+ and CD8+ cells yielded roughly 3.4 ug of extracted DNA, with a range of roughly 0.19 to 27.4 ug. CD8+CD57+ expansion was defined as a frequency above the mean frequency observed in healthy subjects.

Looking up the germline V gene (reference sequence) yields CDR1 LNHNV and CDR2 YYDKDF. V ends up 4 bases short and J 10 bases short, with an unmatched junction base count of 11. The CDR3 runs 15 amino acids, cysteine and phenylalanine included. The retained sequence is limited to the CDR3, 45 bases, with the frame set at the first base. Expansion of CD8+CD57+ cells had been shown by flow cytometry in the patients chosen for sequencing. Severe acquired aplastic anemia was diagnosed in all patients according to International Study of Aplastic Anemia and Agranulocytosis and Camitta criteria. Patients had received no therapy at the time of blood sampling. TCR repertoires of sorted CD4+ and CD8+ blood T cells from severe aplastic anemia patients and healthy subjects were deep-sequenced in the study. In the USA, patient enrollment took place under clinicaltrials.gov protocols 00001620, 01623167, 00001397, 00071045, 00081523 and 00961064. Ficoll-Paque density gradient centrifugation was used to isolate peripheral blood mononuclear cells. Before DNA was extracted, CD4+ and CD8+ T cells were sorted using either FACS or magnetic beads.

The full study reports these points: Although roughly 29 CD8+ CDR3 sequences were shared by patients and controls, these sequences appeared highly expressed in patients and within the immunodominant clones of patients. Between patients and healthy controls, no significant difference in CD8+ Simpson's diversity was found (P=0.060).

Profiling of TCR beta VDJ combinations and CDR3 sequences used genomic DNA as the template. An Illumina HiSeq 2000 was used for TCR repertoire sequencing. Under the source paper's analysis protocol: Repertoire assessment relied on Simpson's diversity index, CDR3 size and DJ length profiles, and TRBV/TRBJ rearrangement plots. The most abundant DNA sequence in the deep sequencing data was taken as the immunodominant clone. CDR3 amino acid sequences were checked for sharing between subjects and were compared against published repertoires and the VDJdb database. Starting from the raw public reads, TCRdb applied fastp trimming at Q25, assembled clones with MiXCR and retained in-frame beta chains. When rows share a CDR3 protein, they turn into one entry using the most common DNA and genes. TCRdb, not the original authors, processed these V and J calls. The sample profile shows 300,000 or so distinct CDR3 sequences; roughly 59% of them were found once. The top ten constitute 1.3% of the sample.

Note on this clonotype: What antigen it recognizes has not been identified. The input lacks base qualities; no much larger clone sits a single base away.

The sequence derives from a human donor with aplastic anemia. Sequenced sample: sorted CD4+, CD8+, or CD8+CD57+ T cells (not recorded which) from PBMCs. The sequence joins TRBV15 to TRBJ1-4; a stretch of 8 junction bases matches TRBD1. The nucleotide sequence reads as follows: TGTGCCACCAGCATTAGGACAGGGACCACGGGAAAACTGTTTTTT. It is translated as CATSIRTGTTGKLFF.